What follows is one T cell receptor beta chain and its context. As handled by the study authors: For nucleated cells, counts were estimated from reference gene primer amplification. The data were produced by immunoSEQ multiplex PCR, yet TCRdb's version contains in-frame clones alone and is incomplete. The DNA was the basis for D and trimming; V, J and clone size are from that table. The table has under 350,000 clones, around 89% seen once; the top ten hold around 4.4%. This entry belongs to a study of blood T cell repertoires in COVID-19. Looking at the study overall: Material from acute and convalescent COVID-19 was sourced from the United States, Italy and Spain. T cells, B-cell-depleted T cells, or PBMCs provided the cDNA or gDNA that served as material.

V shed 0 bases and J shed 1 base, with 7 bases lying between them. This CDR3 is built from 15 residues. Germline-derived CDR1 and CDR2 are SGHKS and YYEKEE (reference sequence). What was sequenced was peripheral blood. The chain joins TRBV5-5 to TRBJ2-2; weak D call: TRBD1 (5 bases). This TCR derives from a man aged 40-50 years with acute or convalescent COVID-19. The CDR3 protein is CASSLAGLNTGELFF. The CDR3 DNA is TGTGCCAGCAGCTTGGCAGGGCTGAACACCGGGGAGCTGTTTTTT.